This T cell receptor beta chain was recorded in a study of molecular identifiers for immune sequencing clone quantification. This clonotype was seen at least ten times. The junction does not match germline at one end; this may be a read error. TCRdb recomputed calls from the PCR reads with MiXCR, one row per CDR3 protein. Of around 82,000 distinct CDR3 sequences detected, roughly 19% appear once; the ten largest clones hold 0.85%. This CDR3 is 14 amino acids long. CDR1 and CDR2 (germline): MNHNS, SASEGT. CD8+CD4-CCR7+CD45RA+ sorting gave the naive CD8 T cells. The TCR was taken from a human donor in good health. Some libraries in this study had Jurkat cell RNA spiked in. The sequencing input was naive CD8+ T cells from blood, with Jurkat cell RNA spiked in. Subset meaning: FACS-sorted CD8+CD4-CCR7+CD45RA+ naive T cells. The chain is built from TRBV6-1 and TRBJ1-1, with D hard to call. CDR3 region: CASREGLMNTEAFF. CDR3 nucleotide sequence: TGTGCCAGCAGAGAAGGGCTCATGAACACTGAAGCTTTCTTT.